This T cell receptor (beta chain) originates from a study of radiation and T cells in renal cell carcinoma. The germline CDR1 and CDR2 sequences are SGHRS and YFSETQ. The CDR3 is made up of 8 amino acids. In the case of this clone: Its target is unknown. Germline is not matched at one junction end, which may reflect a read error.

The time point denotes: blood 4 weeks post-SBRT, at nephrectomy. Described treatment: 15 Gy SBRT to primary tumor, nephrectomy 4 weeks later. Repertoires were generated with immunoSEQ multiplex PCR, while TCRdb's copy carries only in-frame clones and drops some. The sample includes 60,000 to 75,000 clones, 60% to 85% of them seen just once. Overall study findings and caveats: Top tumor clonotypes rose in blood 2 weeks post-radiation, then contracted.

The J gene is TRBJ2-4, the V gene TRBV5-1, with D perhaps matching TRBD1 or TRBD2 (5 bases each). Sequencing used blood, obtained from a patient whose treatment included radiotherapy and nephrectomy. The source is a man in his sixties with renal cell carcinoma. The CDR3 reads CPSPKGTF. CDR3 DNA sequence: TGCCCTTCACCAAAAGGGACCTTC.